This is a list of T cell receptor beta chains from one sample in a study of shared clonotypes between healthy human individuals. Libraries were prepared by immunoSEQ multiplex PCR; TCRdb keeps only in-frame clonotypes and omits some of them. The data contain about 1 million clones, 75% of them singletons. The sequenced sample was memory CD4+ T cells sorted from blood. The receptors here all came from a man in his late teens or twenties in good health. The CDR3 runs from the conserved cysteine through the conserved F or W. D genes are given only for firm matches. Rows give clone size only sometimes, using once, few, many, or a class for an expanded clone.

CDR3nt,CDR3aa,abundance,v_gene,d_gene,j_gene
TGTGCCAGCAGTCTGCCGGGCGAGAATCAGCCCCAGCATTTT,CASSLPGENQPQHF,NA,TRBV28,NA,TRBJ1-5
TGCGCCAGCAGCTTGATGGCTAGCGGTCTCCAAGAGACCCAGTACTTC,CASSLMASGLQETQYF,few,TRBV5-1,TRBD2,TRBJ2-5
TGCGCCAGCTTCCCTTTCCATTGGGGGACCTACGAGCAGTACTTC,CASFPFHWGTYEQYF,few,TRBV4-1,NA,TRBJ2-7
TGTGCCAGCAGTAGGAGGGGAGTTCCCTCTATGGGCTACACCTTC,CASSRRGVPSMGYTF,NA,TRBV28,NA,TRBJ1-2
TGTGCCTGGTCGTCGGCGGCAGGGAATCAGCCCCAGCATTTT,CAWSSAAGNQPQHF,NA,TRBV30,NA,TRBJ1-5
TGTGCCAGCTCACCACGCCACGGGAGTAGTGGCAATGAGCAGTTCTTC,CASSPRHGSSGNEQFF,NA,TRBV18,NA,TRBJ2-1
TGTGCCAGCAGTGGACAGAGGGAGACCCAGTACTTC,CASSGQRETQYF,NA,TRBV2,NA,TRBJ2-5
TGCGCCAGCAGCGTGGCACTGACGGCCCAAGAGACCCAGTACTTC,CASSVALTAQETQYF,NA,TRBV5-1,NA,TRBJ2-5
TGTGCCACCAGCCTACGACTCGAAGAGACCCAGTACTTC,CATSLRLEETQYF,NA,TRBV15,NA,TRBJ2-5
TGCGCCACCCAGGGGGCGCGGTCGTCGATGGGCGAGCAGTACTTC,CATQGARSSMGEQYF,NA,TRBV10-2,TRBD1,TRBJ2-7
TGTGCCAGCAGTTCTGATAGGAAGGGTGATGAAAAACTGTTTTTT,CASSSDRKGDEKLFF,NA,TRBV7-2,NA,TRBJ1-4
TGTGCCAGCAGCTTAGATGAGGGATCCTACAATGAGCAGTTCTTC,CASSLDEGSYNEQFF,NA,TRBV7-8,NA,TRBJ2-1
TGTGCCAGCAGCTTAGCCCCGGGAGGGAACACTGAAGCTTTCTTT,CASSLAPGGNTEAFF,NA,TRBV7-2,NA,TRBJ1-1
TGTGCCAGCAGTTACTCGGGCGGAACCTACGAGCAGTACTTC,CASSYSGGTYEQYF,NA,TRBV6-5,NA,TRBJ2-7
TGTGCCAGCAGCGGACATGGGGGCTCCTACGAGCAGTACTTC,CASSGHGGSYEQYF,NA,TRBV7-2,NA,TRBJ2-7
TGTGCCAGCATTAAAGTGCGGGAGTCGAACGAGCAGTACTTC,CASIKVRESNEQYF,NA,TRBV6-1,TRBD2,TRBJ2-7
TGTGCCAGTAGTATAGAAGGGAACAGGGTGAATGAGCAGTTCTTC,CASSIEGNRVNEQFF,NA,TRBV19,NA,TRBJ2-1
TGTGCCAGCGCGGTGGGGAGCAATCAGCCCCAGCATTTT,CASAVGSNQPQHF,NA,TRBV6-1,NA,TRBJ1-5
TGTGCCAGCAGGACAGCGAACACCGGGGAGCTGTTTTTT,CASRTANTGELFF,NA,TRBV9,NA,TRBJ2-2
TGTGCCAGCAGCCCCGGTGGGGGGGCCAGCTCCTATAATTCACCCCTCCACTTT,CASSPGGGASSYNSPLHF,NA,TRBV21-1,NA,TRBJ1-6